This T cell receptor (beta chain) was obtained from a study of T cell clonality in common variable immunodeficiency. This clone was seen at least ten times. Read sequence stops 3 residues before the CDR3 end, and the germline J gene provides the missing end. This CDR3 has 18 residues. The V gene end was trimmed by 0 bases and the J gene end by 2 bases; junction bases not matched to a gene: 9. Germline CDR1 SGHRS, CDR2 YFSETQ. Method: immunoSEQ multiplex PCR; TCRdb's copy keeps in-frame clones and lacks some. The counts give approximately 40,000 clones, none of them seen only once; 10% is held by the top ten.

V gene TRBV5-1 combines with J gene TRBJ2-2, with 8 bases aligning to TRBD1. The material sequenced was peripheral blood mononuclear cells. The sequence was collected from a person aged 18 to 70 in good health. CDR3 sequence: CASSLVSGGGTNTGELFF. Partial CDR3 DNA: TGCGCCAGCAGCTTGGTATCAGGGGGCGGTACAAACACCGGGGAG.